A selection of T cell receptor beta chains follows, all from one sample in a study of technical replicates of blood from several donors. Assay used: immunoSEQ multiplex PCR; TCRdb lists only in-frame clones, some missing. Of about 81,000 clones listed, around 96% are singletons. The sample consisted of T cells isolated from PBMCs. These receptors all stem from a human donor in good health. The CDR3 runs from the conserved cysteine through the conserved F or W. Fields, in order: V gene, J gene, clone size, CDR3 protein. Clone size appears in some rows only: once, few, many, or a class for an expanded clone.

TRBV2	TRBJ1-3	-	CASSVQGLVSSGNTIYF
TRBV29-1	TRBJ2-3	-	CSVDRGITDTQYF
TRBV5-1	TRBJ2-2	-	CASSVTGTGELFF
TRBV6-5	TRBJ1-2	-	CASSLRQGGYGYTF
TRBV5-1	TRBJ2-5	-	CASRPAGGAGETQYF
TRBV25-1	TRBJ2-7	-	CASSESRTGFYEQYF
TRBV28	TRBJ2-3	-	CASSPPGQVKDTQYF
TRBV5-6	TRBJ1-6	-	CASSLPGQINSPLHF
TRBV15	TRBJ2-1	once	CATSSGGSSYNEQFF
TRBV19	TRBJ2-1	-	CASSITGTGKNEQFF
TRBV4-1	TRBJ1-3	-	CASSHAGTGSGNTIYF
TRBV11-3	TRBJ2-1	-	CASSFGGNSYNEQFF
TRBV28	TRBJ2-6	-	CASSPRLTSYGANVLTF
TRBV6-1	TRBJ1-6	few	CAEGDRVNSPLHF
TRBV7-3	TRBJ2-7	-	CASSSSGGGQQYF
TRBV30	TRBJ1-5	once	CAWSERGGVGGNQPQHF
TRBV10-1	TRBJ2-1	once	CASSGGDLYNEQFF
TRBV7-9	TRBJ2-1	-	CASSLRLAGGPSSYNEQFF
TRBV29-1	TRBJ1-1	few	CSVPGTEAFF
TRBV11-2	TRBJ2-6	-	CASRHLRGANVLTF
TRBV7-2	TRBJ2-7	-	CASSFQDTFDEQYF
TRBV19	TRBJ1-3	-	CASRGQLSGNTIYF
TRBV27	TRBJ2-7	once	CASSPTGTPYEQYF
TRBV11-2	TRBJ2-5	-	CASSLVGGRGIEETQYF
TRBV4-1	TRBJ2-7	-	CASSQGGLYEQYF
TRBV5-4	TRBJ2-3	-	CASSPGTASGTDTQYF
TRBV18	TRBJ2-5	-	CASSPDSWETQYF
TRBV10-1	TRBJ2-1	-	CASSPTGTTYNEQFF
TRBV11-2	TRBJ1-2	-	CASSLGREGYGYTF
TRBV5-1	TRBJ2-7	-	CASSSGLAGGYEQYF
TRBV9	TRBJ2-5	-	CASSFSGGPRETQYF
TRBV19	TRBJ2-6	-	CASSIAGFGANVLTF
TRBV5-1	TRBJ2-7	-	CASKVLSGATYEQYF
TRBV11-2	TRBJ1-3	-	CASSSSQGLEVGNTIYF
TRBV7-2	TRBJ2-3	-	CASSLQGLARNTQYF
TRBV5-1	TRBJ2-3	-	CASSPGGSTDTQYF
TRBV7-2	TRBJ1-1	-	CASSTPGQGTEAFF
TRBV5-4	TRBJ1-2	-	CASSLGPSTGDYGYTF
TRBV5-1	TRBJ2-7	once	CASSLRQGSYEQYF
TRBV5-1	TRBJ2-3	-	CASSSRGASTDTQYF
TRBV7-2	TRBJ2-1	-	CASSWANDNEQFF